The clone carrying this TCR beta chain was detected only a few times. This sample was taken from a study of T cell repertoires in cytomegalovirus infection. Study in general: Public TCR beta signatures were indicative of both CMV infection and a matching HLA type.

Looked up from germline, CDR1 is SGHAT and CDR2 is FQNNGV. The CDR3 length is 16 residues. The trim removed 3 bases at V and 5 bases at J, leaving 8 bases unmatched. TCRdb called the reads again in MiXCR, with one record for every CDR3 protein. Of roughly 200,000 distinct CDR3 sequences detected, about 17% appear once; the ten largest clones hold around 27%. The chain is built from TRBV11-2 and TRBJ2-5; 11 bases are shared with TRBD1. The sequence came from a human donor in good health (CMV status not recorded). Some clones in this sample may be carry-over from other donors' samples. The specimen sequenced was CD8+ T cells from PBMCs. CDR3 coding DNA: TGTGCCAGCAGCTTGCTCGGACAGGGGGCACAGGAGACCCAGTACTTC. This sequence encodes CASSLLGQGAQETQYF.